This T cell receptor (beta chain) is from a study of T-cell reconstitution after alpha-beta-depleted transplantation in children. The TCRbeta library incorporated unique molecular identifiers. TCRdb re-derived calls from the PCR reads in MiXCR, one entry per CDR3 protein. The sample yields hundreds of thousands of distinct CDR3 sequences, approximately 12% seen once. There are many counts of this clonotype. This clonotype was obtained from a human donor who donated a stem cell graft to a child with acute lymphoblastic leukemia. Source: PBMCs from the stem cell graft donor, taken from the stem cell graft.

CDR3 region: CASSLLTGDYGYTF. The CDR3 DNA sequence: TGCGCCAGCAGCTTGCTGACAGGGGACTATGGCTACACCTTC. The chain joins TRBV5-1 to TRBJ1-2; 8 bases agree with TRBD1. CDR1 and CDR2 from the germline V gene are SGHRS and YFSETQ. The trim removed 1 base at V and 3 bases at J, leaving 2 bases unmatched. The CDR3 has 14 amino acids.